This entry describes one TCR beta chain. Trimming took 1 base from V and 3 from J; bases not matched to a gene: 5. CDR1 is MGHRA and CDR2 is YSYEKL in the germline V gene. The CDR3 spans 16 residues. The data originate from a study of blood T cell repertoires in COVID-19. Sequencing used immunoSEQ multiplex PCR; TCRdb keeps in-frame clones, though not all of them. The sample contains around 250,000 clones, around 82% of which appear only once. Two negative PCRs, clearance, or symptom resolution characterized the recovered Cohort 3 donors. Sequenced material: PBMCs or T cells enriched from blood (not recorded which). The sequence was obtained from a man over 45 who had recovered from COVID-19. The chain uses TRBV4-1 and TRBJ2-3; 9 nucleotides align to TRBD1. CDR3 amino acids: CASSQGTGGWTDTQYF. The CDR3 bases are TGCGCCAGCAGCCAAGGAACAGGGGGCTGGACAGATACGCAGTATTTT.